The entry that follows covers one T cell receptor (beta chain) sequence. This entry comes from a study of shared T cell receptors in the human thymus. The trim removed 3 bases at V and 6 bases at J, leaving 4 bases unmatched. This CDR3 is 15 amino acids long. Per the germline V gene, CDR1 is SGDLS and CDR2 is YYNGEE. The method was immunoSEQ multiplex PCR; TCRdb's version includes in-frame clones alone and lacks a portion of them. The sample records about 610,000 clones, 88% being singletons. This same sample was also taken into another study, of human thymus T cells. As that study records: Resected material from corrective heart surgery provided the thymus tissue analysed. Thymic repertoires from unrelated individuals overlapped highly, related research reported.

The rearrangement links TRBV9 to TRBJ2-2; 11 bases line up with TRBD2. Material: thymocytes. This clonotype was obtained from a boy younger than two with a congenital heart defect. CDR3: CASSALAGGSGELFF. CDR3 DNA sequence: TGTGCCAGCAGCGCTTTAGCGGGAGGGTCCGGGGAGCTGTTTTTT.